This T cell receptor beta chain was profiled in a study of vaccination and CD4 T cells after COVID-19. Whole-study context: Convalescent cases consisted of six males and four females, of whom two were Hispanic. Post-COVID draws followed diagnosis by a median around 100 days (range 35 to 161).

Cultured CD4+ T cell DNA underwent sequencing with the Oncomine TCR Beta short-read assay. Each CDR3 protein gets one entry after TCRdb re-called the PCR reads with MiXCR. Of 10,000 to 15,000 distinct CDR3 sequences in the sample, around 47% are singletons; the top ten hold around 24%. Sample treatment: approximately nine-day PBMC culture with coronavirus spike peptide pools or control peptides (ViraFEST assay). Wells that each held 1.5 million to 2 million PBMCs were cultured with 8.5 to 10 IU/ml IL-2 and 7.5 to 10 ug/ml peptide pools. Days 3 and 7 were when half the medium was replaced with fresh IL-2 medium. Points on this clonotype: Its specificity is not known.

This CDR3 spans 15 amino acids. Deletions cut 3 bases from V and 1 base from J, with 9 bases between. CDR1 is SEHNR, CDR2 FQNEAQ, per germline (reference sequence). J is TRBJ1-4 and V is TRBV7-9; possibly TRBD1 for D (6 bases). Source material: CD4+ T cells from blood, cultured in vitro. The clonotype comes from a human donor who had recovered from COVID-19. The CDR3 here is CASSLDSLTNEKLFF. The CDR3 coding sequence is TGTGCCAGCAGCTTGGACAGCTTAACTAATGAAAAACTGTTTTTT.